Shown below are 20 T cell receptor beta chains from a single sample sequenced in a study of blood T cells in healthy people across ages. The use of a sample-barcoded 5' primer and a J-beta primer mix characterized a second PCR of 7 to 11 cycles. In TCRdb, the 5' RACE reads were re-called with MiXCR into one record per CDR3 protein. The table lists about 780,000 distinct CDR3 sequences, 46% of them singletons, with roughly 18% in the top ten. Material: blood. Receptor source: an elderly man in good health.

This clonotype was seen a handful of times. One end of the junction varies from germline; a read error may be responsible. CDR3 nucleotides: TGTACCACCAGCAGAGATTCGAGGGGAGAGACCCAGTACTTC. Translation gives CTTSRDSRGETQYF. The rearrangement links TRBV15 to TRBJ2-5, with D possibly being TRBD1 or TRBD2 (5 bases each). This CDR3 comprises 14 residues. The V gene's germline CDR1 is LNHNV and CDR2 YYDKDF (reference sequence).

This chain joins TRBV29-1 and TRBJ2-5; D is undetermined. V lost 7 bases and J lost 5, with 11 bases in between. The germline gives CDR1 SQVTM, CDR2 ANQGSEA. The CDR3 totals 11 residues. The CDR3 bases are TGCAGCGCCGACCTCGGGGAGACCCAGTACTTC. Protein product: CSADLGETQYF.

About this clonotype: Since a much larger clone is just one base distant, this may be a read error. The CDR3 here is CASSLAEAGSINEQFF. In DNA form, the CDR3 reads TGTGCCAGCAGCTTAGCCGAGGCAGGGAGCATCAATGAGCAGTTCTTC. This chain links TRBV7-6 with TRBJ2-1; D may match TRBD1 or TRBD2 (5 bases each). V dropped 0 bases and J dropped 6 bases, with 15 bases sitting between them. Germline V gene lookup returns CDR1 SGHVS and CDR2 FNYEAQ. The CDR3 runs to 16 residues.

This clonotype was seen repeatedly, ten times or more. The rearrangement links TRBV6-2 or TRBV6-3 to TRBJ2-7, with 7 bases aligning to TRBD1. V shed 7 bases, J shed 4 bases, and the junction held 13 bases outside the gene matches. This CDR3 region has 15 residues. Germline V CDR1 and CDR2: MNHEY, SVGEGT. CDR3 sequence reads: CASTALWDSRYEQYF. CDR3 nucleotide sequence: TGTGCCAGCACCGCCCTCTGGGACAGCAGATACGAGCAGTACTTC.

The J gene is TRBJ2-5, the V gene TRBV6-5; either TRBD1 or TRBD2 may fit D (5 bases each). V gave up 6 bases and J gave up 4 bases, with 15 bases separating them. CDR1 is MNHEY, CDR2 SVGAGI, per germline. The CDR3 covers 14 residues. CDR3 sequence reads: CASSPRMRGETQYF. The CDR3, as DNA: TGTGCCAGCAGCCCTAGGATGAGGGGAGAGACCCAGTACTTC.

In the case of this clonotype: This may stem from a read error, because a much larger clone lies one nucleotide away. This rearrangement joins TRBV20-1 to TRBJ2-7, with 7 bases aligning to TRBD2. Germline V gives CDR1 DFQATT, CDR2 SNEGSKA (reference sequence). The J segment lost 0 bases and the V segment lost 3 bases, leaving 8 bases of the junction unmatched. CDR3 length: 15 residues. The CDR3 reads CSASPVAGDSYEQYF. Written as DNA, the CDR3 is TGCAGTGCTAGCCCCGTGGCGGGAGACTCCTACGAGCAGTACTTC.

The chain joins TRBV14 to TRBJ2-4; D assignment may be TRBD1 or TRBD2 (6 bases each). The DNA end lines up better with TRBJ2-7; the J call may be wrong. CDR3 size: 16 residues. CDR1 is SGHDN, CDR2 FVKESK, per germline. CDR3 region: CARTMRLTGADCEQYF. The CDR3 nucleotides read TGTGCCAGGACGATGAGACTAACGGGGGCAGATTGCGAGCAGTACTTC.

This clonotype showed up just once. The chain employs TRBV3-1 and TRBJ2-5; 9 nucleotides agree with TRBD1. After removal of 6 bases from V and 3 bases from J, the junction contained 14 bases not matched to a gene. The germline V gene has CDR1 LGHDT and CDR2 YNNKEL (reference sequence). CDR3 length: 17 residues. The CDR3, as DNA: TGTGCCAGCAGACGCGGTGGGTGGGACAGGGATGAAGAGACCCAGTACTTC. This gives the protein CASRRGGWDRDEETQYF.

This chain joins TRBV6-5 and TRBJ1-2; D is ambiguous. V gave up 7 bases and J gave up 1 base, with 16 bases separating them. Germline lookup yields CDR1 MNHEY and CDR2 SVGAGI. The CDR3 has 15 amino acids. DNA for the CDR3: TGTGCCAGCACCCGAAGGTCCAAACTTAACTATGGCTACACCTTC. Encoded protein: CASTRRSKLNYGYTF.

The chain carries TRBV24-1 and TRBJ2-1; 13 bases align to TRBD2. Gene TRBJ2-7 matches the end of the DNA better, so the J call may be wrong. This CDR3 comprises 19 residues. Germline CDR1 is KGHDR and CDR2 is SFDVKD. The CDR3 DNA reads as TGTGCCACCAGTGACCGGGGGTGGACTAGCGGGAGCCTGGTCAATGAGCAGTACTTC. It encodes CATSDRGWTSGSLVNEQYF.

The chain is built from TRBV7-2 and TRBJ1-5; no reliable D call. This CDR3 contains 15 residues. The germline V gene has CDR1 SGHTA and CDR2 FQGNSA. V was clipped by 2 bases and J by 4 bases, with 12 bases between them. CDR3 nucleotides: TGTGCCAGCAGCTTAAACCTGGATTGGAATCAGCCCCAGCATTTT. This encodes CASSLNLDWNQPQHF.

The CDR3 DNA reads TGTGCCAGCAAGGCTCTGGCGCTTGAGGGTACAGATACGCAGTATTTT. Its translation: CASKALALEGTDTQYF. The chain is built from TRBV27 and TRBJ2-3; tentatively, D is TRBD2 (5 bases). The CDR3 runs 16 residues. Looked up from germline, CDR1 is MNHEY and CDR2 is SMNVEV (reference sequence). V lost 7 bases to trimming and J lost 3 bases, with 20 bases between them.

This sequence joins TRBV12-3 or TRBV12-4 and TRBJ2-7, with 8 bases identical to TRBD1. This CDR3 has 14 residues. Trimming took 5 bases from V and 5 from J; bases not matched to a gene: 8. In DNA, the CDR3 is TGTGCCAGCAGTATGACAGGGGCCCCTAACGAGCAGTACTTC. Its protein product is CASSMTGAPNEQYF.

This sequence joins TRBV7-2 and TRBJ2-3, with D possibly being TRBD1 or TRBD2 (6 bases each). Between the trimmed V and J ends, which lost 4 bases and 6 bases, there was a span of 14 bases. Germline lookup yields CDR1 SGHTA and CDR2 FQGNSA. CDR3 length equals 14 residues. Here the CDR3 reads CASSWIRGGDTQYF. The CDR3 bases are TGTGCCAGCAGCTGGATTCGAGGGGGGGATACGCAGTATTTT.

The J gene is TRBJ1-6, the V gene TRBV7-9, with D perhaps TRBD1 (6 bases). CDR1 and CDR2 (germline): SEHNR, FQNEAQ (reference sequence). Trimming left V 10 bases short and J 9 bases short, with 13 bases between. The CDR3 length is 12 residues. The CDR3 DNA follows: TGTGCCACCCAGGGGTTGGGTTCACCCCTCCACTTT. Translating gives CATQGLGSPLHF.

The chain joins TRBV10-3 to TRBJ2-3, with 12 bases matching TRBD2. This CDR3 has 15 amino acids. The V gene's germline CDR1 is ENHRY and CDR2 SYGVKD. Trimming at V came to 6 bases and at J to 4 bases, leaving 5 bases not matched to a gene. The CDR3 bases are TGTGCCATCAGACCGACTAGCGGGAGTGCAGATACGCAGTATTTT. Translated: CAIRPTSGSADTQYF.

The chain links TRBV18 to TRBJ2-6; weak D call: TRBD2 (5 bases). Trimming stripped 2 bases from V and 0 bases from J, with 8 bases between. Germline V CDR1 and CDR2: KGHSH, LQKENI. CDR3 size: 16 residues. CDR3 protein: CASSPLGLSGANVLTF. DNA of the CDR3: TGTGCCAGCTCACCATTAGGACTCTCTGGGGCCAACGTCCTGACTTTC.

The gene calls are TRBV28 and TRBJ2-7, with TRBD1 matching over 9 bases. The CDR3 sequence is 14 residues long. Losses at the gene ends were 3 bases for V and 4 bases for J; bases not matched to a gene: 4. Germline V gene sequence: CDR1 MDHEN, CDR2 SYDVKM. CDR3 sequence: CASSFGTGRYEQYF. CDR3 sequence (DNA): TGTGCCAGCAGTTTTGGGACAGGGAGATACGAGCAGTACTTC.

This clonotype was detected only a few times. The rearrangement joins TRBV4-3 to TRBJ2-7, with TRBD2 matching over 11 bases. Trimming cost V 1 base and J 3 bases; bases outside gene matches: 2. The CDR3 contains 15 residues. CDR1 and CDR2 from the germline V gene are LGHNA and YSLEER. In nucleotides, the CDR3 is TGCGCCAGCAGCCAAGCGGGGACTAGCGGCTACGAGCAGTACTTC. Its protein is CASSQAGTSGYEQYF.

The CDR3 nucleotides read TGTGCCAGCAGCGGACGTCCGGGACTAGCGGGACCTAGCACAGATACGCAGTATTTT. Protein product: CASSGRPGLAGPSTDTQYF. The chain is built from TRBV9 and TRBJ2-3, with 13 bases fitting TRBD2. Germline values: CDR1 SGDLS, CDR2 YYNGEE. The CDR3 has 19 amino acids. V lost 3 bases and J lost 0; bases outside the gene matches: 10.